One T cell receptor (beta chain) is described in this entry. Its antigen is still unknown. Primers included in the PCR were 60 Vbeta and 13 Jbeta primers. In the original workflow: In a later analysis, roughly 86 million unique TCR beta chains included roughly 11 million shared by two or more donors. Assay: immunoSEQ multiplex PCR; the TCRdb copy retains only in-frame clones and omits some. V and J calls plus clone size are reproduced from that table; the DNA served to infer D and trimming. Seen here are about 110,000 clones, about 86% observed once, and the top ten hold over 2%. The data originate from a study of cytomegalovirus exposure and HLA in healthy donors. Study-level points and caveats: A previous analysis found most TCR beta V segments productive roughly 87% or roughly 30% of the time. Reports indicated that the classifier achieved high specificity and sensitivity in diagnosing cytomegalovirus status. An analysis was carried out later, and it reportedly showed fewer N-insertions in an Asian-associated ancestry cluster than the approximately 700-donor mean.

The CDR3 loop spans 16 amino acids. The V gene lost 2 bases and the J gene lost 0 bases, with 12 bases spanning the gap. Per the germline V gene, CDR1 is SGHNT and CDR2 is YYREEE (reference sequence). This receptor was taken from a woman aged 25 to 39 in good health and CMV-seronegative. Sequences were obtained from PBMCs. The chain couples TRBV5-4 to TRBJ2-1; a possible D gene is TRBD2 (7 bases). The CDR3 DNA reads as TGTGCCAGCAGCTTCGGGGGGCCAAGCTCCTACAATGAGCAGTTCTTC. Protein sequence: CASSFGGPSSYNEQFF.